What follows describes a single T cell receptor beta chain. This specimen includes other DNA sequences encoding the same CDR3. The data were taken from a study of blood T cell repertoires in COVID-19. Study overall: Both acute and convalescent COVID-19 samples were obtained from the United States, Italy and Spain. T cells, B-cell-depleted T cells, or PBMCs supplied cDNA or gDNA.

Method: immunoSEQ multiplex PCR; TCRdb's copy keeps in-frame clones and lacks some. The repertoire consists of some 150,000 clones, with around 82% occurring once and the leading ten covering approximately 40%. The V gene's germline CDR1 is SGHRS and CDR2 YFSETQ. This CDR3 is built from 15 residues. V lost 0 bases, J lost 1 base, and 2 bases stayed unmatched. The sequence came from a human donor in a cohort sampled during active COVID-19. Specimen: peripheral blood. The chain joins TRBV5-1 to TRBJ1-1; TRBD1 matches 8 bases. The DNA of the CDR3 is TGCGCCAGCAGCTTGGCAGGGACAGGGAACACTGAAGCTTTCTTT. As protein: CASSLAGTGNTEAFF.